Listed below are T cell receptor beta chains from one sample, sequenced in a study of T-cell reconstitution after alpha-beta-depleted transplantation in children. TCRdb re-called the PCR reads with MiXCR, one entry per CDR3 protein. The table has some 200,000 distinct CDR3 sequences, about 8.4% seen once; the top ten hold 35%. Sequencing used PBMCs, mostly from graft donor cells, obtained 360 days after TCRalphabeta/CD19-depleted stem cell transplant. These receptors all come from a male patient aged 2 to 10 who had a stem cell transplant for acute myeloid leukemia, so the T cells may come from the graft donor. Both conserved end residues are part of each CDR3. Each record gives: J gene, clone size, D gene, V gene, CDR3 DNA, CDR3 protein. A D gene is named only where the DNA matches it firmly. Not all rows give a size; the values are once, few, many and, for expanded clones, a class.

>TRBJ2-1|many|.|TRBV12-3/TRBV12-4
TGTGCCAGCACCCAGAGGAATGAGCAGTTCTTC
CASTQRNEQFF
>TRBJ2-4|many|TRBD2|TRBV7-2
TGTGCCAGCAGCTTAGCGGTTACTAGCGGGAAGGAATCCAAAAACATTCAGTACTTC
CASSLAVTSGKESKNIQYF
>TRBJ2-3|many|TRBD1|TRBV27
TGTGCCAGCAGTCCCCGGACAGGGAGCACAGATACGCAGTATTTT
CASSPRTGSTDTQYF
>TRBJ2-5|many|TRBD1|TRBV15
TGTGCCACCAAACGGACAGGACAAACTGGACAAGAGACCCAGTACTTC
CATKRTGQTGQETQYF
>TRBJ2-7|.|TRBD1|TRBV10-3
TGTGCCATCAGTGTAGGAGACAGGGTCACTTACGAGCAGTACTTC
CAISVGDRVTYEQYF
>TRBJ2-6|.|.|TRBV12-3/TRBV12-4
TGTGCCAGCAGTTTAAATCCCGCGGGGCAGGCCCCTGTTTCGATCTCTGGGGCCAACGTCCTGACTTTC
CASSLNPAGQAPVSISGANVLTF
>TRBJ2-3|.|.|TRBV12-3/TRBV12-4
TGTGCCAGCACCCCCTCAGATAGCACAGCAGATACGCAGTATTTT
CASTPSDSTADTQYF
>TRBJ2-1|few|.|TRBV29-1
TGCAGCGTCACGAGGGGGGGCTACAATGAGCAGTTCTTC
CSVTRGGYNEQFF
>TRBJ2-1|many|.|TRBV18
TGTGCCAGCTCACCAAGCCCACAGTTATCTCGGGAGTTCTTC
CASSPSPQLSREFF
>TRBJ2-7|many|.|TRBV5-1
TGCGCCAGCAGCTTGGATGGGAATTCCTACGAGCAGTACTTC
CASSLDGNSYEQYF
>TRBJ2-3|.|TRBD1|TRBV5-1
TGCGCCAGCAGCTTCAGGGGGCGCATCACAGATACGCAGTATTTT
CASSFRGRITDTQYF
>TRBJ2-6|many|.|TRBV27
TGTGCCAGCAGTTTAATAAGCTCTGGGGCCAACGTCCTGACTTTC
CASSLISSGANVLTF
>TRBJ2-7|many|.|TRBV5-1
TGCGCCAGCAGCTTGGTGAGAGGAGGTTACGAGCAGTACTTC
CASSLVRGGYEQYF
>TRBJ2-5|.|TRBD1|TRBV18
TGTGCCAGCTCACTGGTGACAGGGTTTGCGAGAGGGGAGACCCAGTACTTC
CASSLVTGFARGETQYF
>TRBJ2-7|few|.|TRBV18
TGTGCCAGCTCACCAGGGAGTAGCGGCACAAACGAGCAGTACTTC
CASSPGSSGTNEQYF
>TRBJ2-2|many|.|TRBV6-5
TGTGCCAGCAGTTACAAATGGGACACCGGGGAGCTGTTTTTT
CASSYKWDTGELFF
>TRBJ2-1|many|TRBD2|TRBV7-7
TGTGCTAGCAGCTTAGGAGGTAGCGGGAGTGGGAATGAGCAGTTCTTC
CASSLGGSGSGNEQFF
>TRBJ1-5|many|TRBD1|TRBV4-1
TGCGCCAGCAGCCACCAGACAGGGGAACAGCCCCAGCATTTT
CASSHQTGEQPQHF
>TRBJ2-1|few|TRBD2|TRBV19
TGTGCCAGTAGTATAGGGGGCAGGGAGGGCAATGAGCAGTTCTTC
CASSIGGREGNEQFF
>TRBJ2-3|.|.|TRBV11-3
TGTGCCAGCAGCCAGCCGAAGACTTCATCTCGGACAGATACGCAGTATTTT
CASSQPKTSSRTDTQYF
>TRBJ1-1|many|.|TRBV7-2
TGTGCCAGCAGCTTATTCGTAGAATACACTGAAGCTTTCTTT
CASSLFVEYTEAFF
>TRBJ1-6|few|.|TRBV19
TGTGCCAGTAGTCATGAGGCCAAGATAGCTTCACCCCTCCACTTT
CASSHEAKIASPLHF
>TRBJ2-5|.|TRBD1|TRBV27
TGTGCCAGCAGACCGGGACAGGGCAGCCAAGAGACCCAGTACTTC
CASRPGQGSQETQYF
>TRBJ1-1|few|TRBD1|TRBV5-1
TGCGCCAGCAGCTTGATACAGGGGGACACTGAAGCTTTCTTT
CASSLIQGDTEAFF
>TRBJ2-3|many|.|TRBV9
TGTGCCAGCAGCGCAAGCGGGTGGGATACGCAGTATTTT
CASSASGWDTQYF
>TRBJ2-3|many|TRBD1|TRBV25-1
TGTGCCAGCAGTGGACCGGGACAGGGGACAGATACGCAGTATTTT
CASSGPGQGTDTQYF
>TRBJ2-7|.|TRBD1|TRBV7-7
TGTGCTAGCAGCCCGCGCCGGGACAGGGTACCCTACGAGCAGTACTTC
CASSPRRDRVPYEQYF
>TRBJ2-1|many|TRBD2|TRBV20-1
TGCAGTGCTAGAGACCAAAAATGGCGACGGGGAGGGTTCAATGAGCAGTTCTTC
CSARDQKWRRGGFNEQFF
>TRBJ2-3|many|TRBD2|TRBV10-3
TGTGCCATCAGTGAATTTGCGGGGGGGCTCACAGATACGCAGTATTTT
CAISEFAGGLTDTQYF
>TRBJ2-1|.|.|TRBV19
TGTGCCAGTAATCATGCAACGACTAGAGGGGGAGCCCCGAGAGAGCAGTTCTTC
CASNHATTRGGAPREQFF
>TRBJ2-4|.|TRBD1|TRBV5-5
TGTGCCAGCAGCTTGGTGGACAGGGCGGACATTCAGTACTTC
CASSLVDRADIQYF
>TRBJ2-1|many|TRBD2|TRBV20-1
TGCAGTGCTAGAGATCCCCTAGCGGGAGCTTCCTACAATGAGCAGTTCTTC
CSARDPLAGASYNEQFF
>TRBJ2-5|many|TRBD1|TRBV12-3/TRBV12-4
TGTGCCAGCAGTTCACAGGGGGCGGTAGTGGAGACCCAGTACTTC
CASSSQGAVVETQYF
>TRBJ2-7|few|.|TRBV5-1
TGCGCCAGCAGCTTGGCCCGGCAGGGGTACGAGCAGTACTTC
CASSLARQGYEQYF
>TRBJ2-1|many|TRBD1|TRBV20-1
TGCAGTGTTCGGGGGACAGGGAGCTCCTACAATGAGCAGTTCTTC
CSVRGTGSSYNEQFF
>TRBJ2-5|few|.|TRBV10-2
TGCGCCAGCAGTTATACGGGACAACAAGAGACCCAGTACTTC
CASSYTGQQETQYF